Following are 11 T cell receptor beta chains from one sample sequenced in a study of radiotherapy plus CTLA-4 blockade in lung cancer. Only in-frame clones appear in the TCRdb table, and some are missing; sequencing was by immunoSEQ multiplex PCR. This sample has some 67,000 clones, with 70% to 80% found just once. This sample comprised peripheral blood, obtained from a patient treated with radiotherapy plus ipilimumab. These receptors were taken from a human donor with non-small cell lung cancer whose response to radiotherapy plus ipilimumab could not be evaluated. Some clones in this sample may be carry-over from other donors' samples.

The J gene is TRBJ2-3, the V gene TRBV11-3; 7 nucleotides agree with TRBD2. This CDR3 comprises 15 residues. Germline CDR1 reads SGHNT; CDR2 reads YENEEA. V was clipped by 3 bases and J by 1 base; unmatched bases: 4. The CDR3, as DNA: TGTGCCAGCAGCTTGGGGGGGTCAGGCACAGATACGCAGTATTTT. Protein product: CASSLGGSGTDTQYF.

V and J are TRBV5-1 and TRBJ1-2; D gene ambiguous. The germline gives CDR1 SGHRS, CDR2 YFSETQ. This CDR3 is 13 amino acids long. Trimming took off 3 bases at V and 2 bases at J, with 8 bases between the two ends. In nucleotides, the CDR3 is TGCGCCAGCAGCTCCAGCGGGAACTATGGCTACACCTTC. Protein sequence: CASSSSGNYGYTF. Full variable domain (outside the CDR3, taken from reference TRBV5-1 and TRBJ1-2): KAGVTQTPRYLIKTRGQQVTLSCSPISGHRSVSWYQQTPGQGLQFLFEYFSETQRNKGNFPGRFSGRQFSNSRSEMNVSTLELGDSALYLCASSSSGNYGYTFGSGTRLTVV.

This chain links TRBV7-2 with TRBJ2-5; no firm D call. The germline V gene has CDR1 SGHTA and CDR2 FQGNSA. Between the trimmed V and J ends, which lost 6 bases and 2 bases, there was a span of 10 bases. The CDR3 totals 13 residues. CDR3 amino acids: CASSKRLQETQYF. As DNA, the CDR3 is TGTGCCAGCAGTAAGAGGTTACAAGAGACCCAGTACTTC.

The chain employs TRBV5-5 and TRBJ2-7; D is uncertain. The CDR3 spans 15 residues. The germline gives CDR1 SGHKS, CDR2 YYEKEE (reference sequence). V shed 2 bases and J shed 2 bases, with 14 bases lying between them. This CDR3 is CASSFPWSGTYEQYF. The CDR3 DNA reads as TGTGCCAGCAGCTTCCCCTGGTCAGGTACCTACGAGCAGTACTTC.

The gene calls are TRBV4-2 and TRBJ2-3; 8 bases agree with TRBD1. Germline V gene sequence: CDR1 LGHNA, CDR2 YNFKEQ. V shed 5 bases and J 3 bases; nucleotides not matched to a gene: 13. The CDR3 extends over 17 amino acids. CDR3 DNA sequence: TGTGCCAGCAGCTCCGGGGTCCAGGGGGCGCGGACAGATACGCAGTATTTT. This encodes CASSSGVQGARTDTQYF.

The rearrangement links TRBV7-6 to TRBJ2-3, with 8 nucleotides matching TRBD1. Germline V CDR1 and CDR2: SGHVS, FNYEAQ. The CDR3 length is 15 residues. The V segment lost 5 bases and the J segment 6 bases; nucleotides outside the gene matches: 10. The CDR3 coding sequence is TGTGCCAGCAGCCAAGGACAGGGAAGGACGGATACGCAGTATTTT. Encoded protein: CASSQGQGRTDTQYF.

In its sample, this clone was seen a few times. The chain joins TRBV6-6 to TRBJ2-3; TRBD2 aligns across 7 bases. The germline CDR1 and CDR2 sequences are MNHNY and SVGAGI (reference sequence). Trimming took 2 bases from V and 6 from J; bases not matched to a gene: 5. CDR3 length equals 14 residues. CDR3 coding DNA: TGTGCCAGCAGTTACCAACGGGGGGTGGATACGCAGTATTTT. This encodes CASSYQRGVDTQYF.

The chain carries TRBV6-5 and TRBJ1-2; 7 nucleotides agree with TRBD1. After removal of 8 bases from V and 8 bases from J, the junction contained 11 bases not matched to a gene. Per the germline V gene, CDR1 is MNHEY and CDR2 is SVGAGI. CDR3 size: 13 residues. For the CDR3, the DNA is TGTGCCAGCGGCCAACAGGGGCGGAGGGGCTACACCTTC. Encoded protein: CASGQQGRRGYTF.

In regard to this clone: Germline is not matched at one junction end, which may reflect a read error. In the same sample, other DNA sequences code for this CDR3. This rearrangement joins TRBV6-5 to TRBJ1-6, with no clear D. CDR3 length: 15 residues. Per the germline V gene, CDR1 is MNHEY and CDR2 is SVGAGI. The CDR3 DNA sequence: TGTGCCAGCTCCCTTCGAGTCGGGAATAATTCCCCCCTCCACTTT. Protein sequence: CASSLRVGNNSPLHF.

Only a few counts were recorded for this clone. The V gene is TRBV9, the J gene TRBJ2-1; weak D call: TRBD2 (6 bases). The ends were cut back, 1 base at V and 10 bases at J, with 12 bases in the middle. The germline gives CDR1 SGDLS, CDR2 YYNGEE. The CDR3 has 13 residues. The CDR3 protein is CASSVPPRDEQFF. CDR3 nucleotide sequence: TGTGCCAGCAGCGTACCCCCGCGGGACGAGCAGTTCTTC.

The CDR3 here is CASSPGKGEWVNTDTQYF. The CDR3 coding sequence is TGTGCCAGCAGTCCCGGGAAGGGTGAGTGGGTAAACACAGATACGCAGTATTTT. This rearrangement joins TRBV2 to TRBJ2-3, with D possibly matching TRBD2 (5 bases). The CDR3 is 18 amino acids. Germline CDR1 SNHLY, CDR2 FYNNEI. Trimming cost V 5 bases and J 2 bases, with 23 bases left between them.